This T cell receptor (beta chain) derives from a study of liver allograft versus peripheral blood T cells. At the level of the study: Repertoires of T cell receptors in transplanted livers were compared with recipients' peripheral blood repertoires.

Broader study findings: Repertoires found inside liver allografts reportedly differed from T cell receptor repertoires in peripheral blood.

TCRdb used MiXCR to reprocess the reads, holding one entry per CDR3 protein. Of about 3,800 distinct CDR3 sequences listed, around 15% are singletons. The CDR3 extends over 13 amino acids. Germline V gene data show CDR1 as LNHDA and CDR2 as SQIVND (reference sequence). Comment on this clonotype: Antigen: not known. It may be a read error: a sequence one base away is much more abundant.

The chain uses TRBV19 and TRBJ1-1, with D unclear. The sequence was collected from a human patient who had a liver transplant. Some T cells here may be from the graft donor. The CDR3 sequence: CVSSMARYTEAFF. The DNA of the CDR3 is TGTGTCAGTAGTATGGCCAGGTACACTGAAGCTTTCTTT.